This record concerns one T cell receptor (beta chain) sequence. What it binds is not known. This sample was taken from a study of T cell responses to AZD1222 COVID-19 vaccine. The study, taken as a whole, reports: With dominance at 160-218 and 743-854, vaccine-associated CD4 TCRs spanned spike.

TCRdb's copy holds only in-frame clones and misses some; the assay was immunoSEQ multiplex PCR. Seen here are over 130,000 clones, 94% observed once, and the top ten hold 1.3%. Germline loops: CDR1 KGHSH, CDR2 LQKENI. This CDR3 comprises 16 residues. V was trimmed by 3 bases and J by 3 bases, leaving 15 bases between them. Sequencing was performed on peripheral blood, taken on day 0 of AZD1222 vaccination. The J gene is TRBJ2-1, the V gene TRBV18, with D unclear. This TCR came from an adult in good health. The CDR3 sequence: CASSPLQPADYNEQFF. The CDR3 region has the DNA TGTGCCAGCTCACCTCTTCAGCCTGCCGACTACAATGAGCAGTTCTTC.